The T cell receptor beta chain described here comes from a study of cytomegalovirus exposure and HLA in healthy donors. Study overall: Assignment to the Caucasian-associated ancestry cluster applied to approximately 79% of the approximately 420 genotyped donors.

For this clone: Its antigen remains unidentified.

General study points: Rarity held for most TCR sequences, but there were some public TCRs that occurred in many donors.

CDR3 length equals 14 residues. Germline V gives CDR1 MNHEY, CDR2 SVGAGI. The V end was cut by 6 bases, the J end by 2 bases, with 10 bases between. The primer mix had 60 Vbeta and 13 Jbeta primers. Some clones are missing from TCRdb's copy, which holds only in-frame ones; the method was immunoSEQ multiplex PCR. This table has about 160,000 clones, approximately 80% appearing once. All the people who gave samples were healthy bone marrow donors. This clonotype was obtained from a woman aged 40 to 50 in good health and CMV-seropositive. The chain has TRBV6-5 and TRBJ2-2, with a weak D call TRBD1 (5 bases). The sample consisted of PBMCs. The CDR3 DNA follows: TGTGCCAGCAGACGGACAAGAAACACCGGGGAGCTGTTTTTT. It is translated as CASRRTRNTGELFF.